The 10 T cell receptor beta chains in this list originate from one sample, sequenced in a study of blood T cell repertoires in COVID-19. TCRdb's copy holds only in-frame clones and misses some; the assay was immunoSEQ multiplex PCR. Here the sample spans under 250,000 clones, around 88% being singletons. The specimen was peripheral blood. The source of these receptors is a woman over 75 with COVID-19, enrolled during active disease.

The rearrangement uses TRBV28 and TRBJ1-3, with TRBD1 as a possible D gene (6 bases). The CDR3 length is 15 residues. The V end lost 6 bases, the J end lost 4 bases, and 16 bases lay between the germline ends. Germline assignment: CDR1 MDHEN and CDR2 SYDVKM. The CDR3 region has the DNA TGTGCCAGCAGGGTCGGGGGGGGCCTCGGAAACACCATATATTTT. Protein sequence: CASRVGGGLGNTIYF.

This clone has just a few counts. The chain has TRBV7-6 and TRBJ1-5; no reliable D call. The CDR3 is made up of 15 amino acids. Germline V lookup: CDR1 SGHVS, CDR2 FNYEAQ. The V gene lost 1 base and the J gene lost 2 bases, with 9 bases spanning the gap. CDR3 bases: TGTGCCAGCAGCTTAGAGGCGGCCGGCAATCAGCCCCAGCATTTT. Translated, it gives CASSLEAAGNQPQHF.

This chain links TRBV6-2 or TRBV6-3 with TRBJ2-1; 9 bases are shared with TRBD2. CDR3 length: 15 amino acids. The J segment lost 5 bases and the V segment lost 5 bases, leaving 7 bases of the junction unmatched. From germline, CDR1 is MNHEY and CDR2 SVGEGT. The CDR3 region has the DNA TGTGCCAGCAGTAAAAAGCGGGGGGCCGACAATGAGCAGTTCTTC. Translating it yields CASSKKRGADNEQFF.

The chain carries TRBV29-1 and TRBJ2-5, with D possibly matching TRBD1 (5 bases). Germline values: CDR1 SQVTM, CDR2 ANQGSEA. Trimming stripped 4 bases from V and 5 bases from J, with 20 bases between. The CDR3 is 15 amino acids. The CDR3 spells CSVVPTAGIRETQYF. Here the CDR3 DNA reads TGCAGCGTTGTACCTACAGCAGGGATCCGGGAGACCCAGTACTTC.

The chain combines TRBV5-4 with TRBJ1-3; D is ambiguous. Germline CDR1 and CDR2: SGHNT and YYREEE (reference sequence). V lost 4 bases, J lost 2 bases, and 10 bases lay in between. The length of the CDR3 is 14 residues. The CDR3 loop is CASSRGQTGNTIYF. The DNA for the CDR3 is TGTGCCAGCAGCCGCGGGCAAACTGGAAACACCATATATTTT.

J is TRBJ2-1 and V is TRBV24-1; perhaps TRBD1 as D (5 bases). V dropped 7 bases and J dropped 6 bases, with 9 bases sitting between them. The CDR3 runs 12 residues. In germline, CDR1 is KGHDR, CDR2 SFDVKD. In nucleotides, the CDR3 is TGTGCCACCAGCGACAGACCCAATGAGCAGTTCTTC. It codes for CATSDRPNEQFF.

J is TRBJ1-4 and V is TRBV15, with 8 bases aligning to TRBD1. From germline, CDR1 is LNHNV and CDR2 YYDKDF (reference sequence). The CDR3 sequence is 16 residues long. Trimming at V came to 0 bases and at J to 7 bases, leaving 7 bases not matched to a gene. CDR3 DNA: TGTGCCACCAGCAGAGACTCAGGGGGCGTTGGTGAAAAACTGTTTTTT. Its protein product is CATSRDSGGVGEKLFF.

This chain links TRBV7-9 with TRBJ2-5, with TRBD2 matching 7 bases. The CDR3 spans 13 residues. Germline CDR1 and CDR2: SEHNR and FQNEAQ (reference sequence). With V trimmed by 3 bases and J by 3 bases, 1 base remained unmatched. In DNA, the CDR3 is TGTGCCAGCAGCTTTGCGGGGGAAGAGACCCAGTACTTC. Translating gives CASSFAGEETQYF.

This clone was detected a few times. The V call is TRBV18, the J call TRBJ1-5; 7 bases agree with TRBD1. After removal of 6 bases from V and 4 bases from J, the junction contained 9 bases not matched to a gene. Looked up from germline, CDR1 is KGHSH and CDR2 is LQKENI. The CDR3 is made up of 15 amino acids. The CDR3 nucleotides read TGTGCCAGCTCGAGGGGGACAGACCTAAATCAGCCCCAGCATTTT. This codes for CASSRGTDLNQPQHF.

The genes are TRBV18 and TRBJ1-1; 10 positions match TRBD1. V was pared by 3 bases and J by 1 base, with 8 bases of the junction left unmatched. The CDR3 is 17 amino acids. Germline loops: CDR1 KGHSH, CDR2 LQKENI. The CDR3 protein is CASSPGTGALSNTEAFF. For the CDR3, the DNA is TGTGCCAGCTCACCCGGGACAGGGGCTCTATCGAACACTGAAGCTTTCTTT.